Below, 8 T cell receptor beta chains from the same sample are listed, as sequenced in a study of identical twins (dated by TCRdb to the mid-2010s). The library was prepared using 5' RACE. Sequencing was carried out with an Illumina HiSeq 2000. Using fastp at Q25 and MiXCR, TCRdb reprocessed the public reads and kept productive beta chains. Rows are combined by CDR3 protein, so each entry shows the most common genes and DNA. This sample has some 630,000 distinct CDR3 sequences in its table, and roughly 7.2% of those were observed once. Of the sample, over 1.5% falls within the top ten clones. This same sample was also taken into another study, of yellow fever vaccine responses in identical twins.

The sample comprised PBMCs. These receptors originate from a young woman in good health.

The J gene is TRBJ1-1, the V gene TRBV5-3; perhaps TRBD1 as D (5 bases). TRBV5-3 is recorded as an ORF, its role being uncertain. V was cut by 9 bases and J by 2 bases, with 14 bases left in between. This CDR3 region has 13 residues. This chain's CDR3 is CAMGTDRNTEAFF. Here the CDR3 DNA reads TGTGCCATGGGCACCGACAGAAACACTGAAGCTTTCTTT.

This clonotype was found many times. The chain joins TRBV5-1 to TRBJ2-1, with TRBD2 identical over 10 bases. CDR1 is SGHRS, CDR2 YFSETQ, per germline. The length of the CDR3 is 15 residues. The ends lost 4 bases at V and 7 bases at J; junction bases unmatched: 8. CDR3 bases: TGCGCCAGCAGCGTTCCTAGCGGGAGTGTTAATGAGCAGTTCTTC. Protein sequence: CASSVPSGSVNEQFF.

This clonotype was recorded a few times. The rearrangement uses TRBV11-2 and TRBJ2-1; a weak D match, TRBD1 (5 bases). CDR1 is SGHAT, CDR2 FQNNGV, per germline. Trimming shortened V by 1 base and J by 4 bases, and 11 bases separated the two germline ends. The CDR3 sequence is 15 residues long. The CDR3 DNA follows: TGTGCCAGCAGCTTAGGACAGAATGGATACAATGAGCAGTTCTTC. It yields the protein CASSLGQNGYNEQFF.

The rearrangement uses TRBV20-1 and TRBJ1-5; TRBD1 might be the D (5 bases). Germline V gene sequence: CDR1 DFQATT, CDR2 SNEGSKA (reference sequence). The CDR3 length is 14 residues. DNA of the CDR3: TGCAGCGGAAGCAGGGTGGGGAGCAATCAGCCCCAGCATTTT. Translating gives CSGSRVGSNQPQHF.

The CDR3 spells CASSQTARSYEQYF. For the CDR3, the DNA is TGTGCCAGCAGCCAGACAGCCCGCTCCTACGAGCAGTACTTC. The chain joins TRBV14 to TRBJ2-7, with D maybe TRBD1 (5 bases). Looked up from germline, CDR1 is SGHDN and CDR2 is FVKESK. Trimming took off 3 bases at V and 0 bases at J, with 9 bases between the two ends. The CDR3 consists of 14 residues.

The genes are TRBV2 and TRBJ2-1; D is uncertain. The CDR3 is 14 residues long. Trimming left V 6 bases short and J 0 bases short, with 9 bases between. CDR1 and CDR2 from the germline V gene are SNHLY and FYNNEI. As DNA, the CDR3 is TGTGCCAGCAGGGGTCCACCCTCCTACAATGAGCAGTTCTTC. It codes for CASRGPPSYNEQFF.

The chain couples TRBV20-1 to TRBJ2-1; the D gene is possibly TRBD2 (6 bases). This CDR3 spans 14 amino acids. V gave up 3 bases and J gave up 4 bases, with 13 bases separating them. Germline V gene data show CDR1 as DFQATT and CDR2 as SNEGSKA (reference sequence). CDR3 sequence: CSARRWDSYNEQFF. The CDR3, as DNA: TGCAGTGCTAGGCGCTGGGACTCATACAATGAGCAGTTCTTC.

CDR3 nucleotides: TGTGCCATCGGGGTTCAGAATCAGCCCCAGCATTTT. Its translation: CAIGVQNQPQHF. The genes are TRBV10-3 and TRBJ1-5; D remains ambiguous. The germline gives CDR1 ENHRY, CDR2 SYGVKD. With 8 bases removed from V and 4 bases from J, the gap between germline ends came to 9 bases. The CDR3 is 12 amino acids.